The present entry profiles one T cell receptor (beta chain) with its context. What it binds is not known. An end of the junction does not agree with germline; a read error may underlie this. Splitting of CD4+ cells produced CD45RA+ naive and CD45RA-negative memory subsets. When replicate PCRs were run on sorted subsets, they used around 200 ng DNA, about 30,000 T cell genomes. Profiled with immunoSEQ multiplex PCR; TCRdb holds only in-frame clones, not every one. The repertoire includes 2 million to 2.5 million clones, under 97% of them detected once, and 0.13% sits in the top ten. This record comes from a study of shared clonotypes between healthy human individuals. Study-wide results and limits: Non-shared clonotypes were found to have lower generation probabilities than the clonotypes that were shared by all four of the sorted-subset donors.

The CDR3 runs to 16 residues. CDR1 and CDR2 from the germline V gene are SQVTM and ANQGSEA. The chain recombines TRBV29-1 with TRBJ2-1; D gene unclear. Specimen: naive CD4+ T cells sorted from blood. The subset here: CD45RA+ positively selected. The clonotype was recovered from a young man in good health. The CDR3 region has the DNA TGCAGCGTCCGAACATTAGACTTGTCGTCCTACAGTGAGCAGTTCTTC. This gives the protein CSVRTLDLSSYSEQFF.